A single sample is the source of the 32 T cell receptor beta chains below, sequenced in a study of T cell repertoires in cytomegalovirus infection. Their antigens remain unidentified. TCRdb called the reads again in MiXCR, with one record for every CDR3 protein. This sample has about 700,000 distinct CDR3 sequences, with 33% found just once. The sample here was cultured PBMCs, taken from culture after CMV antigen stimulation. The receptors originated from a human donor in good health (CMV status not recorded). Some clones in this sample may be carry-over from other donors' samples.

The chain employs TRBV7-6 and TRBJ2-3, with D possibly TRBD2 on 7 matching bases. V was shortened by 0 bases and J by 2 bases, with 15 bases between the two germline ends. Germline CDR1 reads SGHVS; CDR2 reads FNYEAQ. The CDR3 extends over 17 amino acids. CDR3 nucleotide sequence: TGTGCCAGCAGCTTAGCGGGGGCTAGCGGACTCACAGATACGCAGTATTTT. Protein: CASSLAGASGLTDTQYF.

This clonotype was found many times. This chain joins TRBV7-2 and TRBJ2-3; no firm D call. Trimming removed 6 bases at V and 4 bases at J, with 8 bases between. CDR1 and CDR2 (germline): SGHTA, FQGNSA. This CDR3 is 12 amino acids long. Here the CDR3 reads CASRISPDTQYF. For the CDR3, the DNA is TGTGCCAGCAGAATTAGCCCAGATACGCAGTATTTT.

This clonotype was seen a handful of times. CDR3 loop: CASSLTGTGVLLAGGEQYF. Here the CDR3 DNA reads TGTGCCAGCAGTTTAACCGGGACAGGGGTGCTGCTAGCGGGGGGCGAGCAGTACTTC. The chain uses TRBV12-3 or TRBV12-4 and TRBJ2-7, with D possibly matching TRBD2 (11 bases). CDR3 length: 19 residues. V was trimmed by 2 bases and J by 6 bases, leaving 29 bases between them.

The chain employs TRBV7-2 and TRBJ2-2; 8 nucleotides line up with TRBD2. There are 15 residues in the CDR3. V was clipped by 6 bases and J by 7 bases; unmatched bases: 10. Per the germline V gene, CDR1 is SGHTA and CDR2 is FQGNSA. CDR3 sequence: CASSSTSGQYGELFF. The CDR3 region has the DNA TGTGCCAGCAGTTCAACTAGCGGTCAATACGGGGAGCTGTTTTTT. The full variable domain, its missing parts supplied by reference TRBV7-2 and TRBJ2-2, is GAGVSQSPSNKVTEKGKDVELRCDPISGHTALYWYRQSLGQGLEFLIYFQGNSAPDKSGLPSDRFSAERTGGSVSTLTIQRTQQEDSAVYLCASSSTSGQYGELFFGEGSRLTVL.

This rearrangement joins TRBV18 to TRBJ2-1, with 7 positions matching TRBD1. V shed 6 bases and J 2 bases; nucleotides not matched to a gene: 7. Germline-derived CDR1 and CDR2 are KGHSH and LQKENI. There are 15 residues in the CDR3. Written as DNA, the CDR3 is TGTGCCAGCTCTACCGGTCAGGGGGCCTACAATGAGCAGTTCTTC. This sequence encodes CASSTGQGAYNEQFF.

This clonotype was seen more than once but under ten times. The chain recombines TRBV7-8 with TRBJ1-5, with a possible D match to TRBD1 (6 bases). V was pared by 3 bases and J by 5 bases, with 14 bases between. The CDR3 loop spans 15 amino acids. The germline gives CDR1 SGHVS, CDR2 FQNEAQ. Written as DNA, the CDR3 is TGTGCCAGCAGCTTGGGCAGGGGATCGGATCAGCCCCAGCATTTT. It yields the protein CASSLGRGSDQPQHF. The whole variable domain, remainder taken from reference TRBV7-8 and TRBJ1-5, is GAGVSQSPRYKVAKRGQDVALRCDPISGHVSLFWYQQALGQGPEFLTYFQNEAQLDKSGLPSDRFFAERPEGSVSTLKIQRTQQEDSAVYLCASSLGRGSDQPQHFGDGTRLSIL.

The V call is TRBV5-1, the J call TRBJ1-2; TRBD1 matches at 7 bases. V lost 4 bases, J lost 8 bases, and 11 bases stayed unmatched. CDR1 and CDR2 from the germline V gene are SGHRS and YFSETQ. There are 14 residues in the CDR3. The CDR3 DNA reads TGCGCCAGCAGCCGAAATACAGGGGAGGAGGGCTACACCTTC. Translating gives CASSRNTGEEGYTF.

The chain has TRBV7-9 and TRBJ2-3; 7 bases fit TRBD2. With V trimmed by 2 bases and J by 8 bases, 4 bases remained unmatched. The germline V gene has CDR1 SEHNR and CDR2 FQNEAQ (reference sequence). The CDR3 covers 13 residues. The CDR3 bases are TGTGCCAGCAGCTTAACCTTAGCGGGTACGCAGTATTTT. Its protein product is CASSLTLAGTQYF.

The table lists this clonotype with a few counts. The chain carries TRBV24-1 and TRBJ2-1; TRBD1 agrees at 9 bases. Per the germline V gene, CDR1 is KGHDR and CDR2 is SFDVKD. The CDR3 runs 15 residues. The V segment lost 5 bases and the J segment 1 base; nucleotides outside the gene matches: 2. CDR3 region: CATSGGTGSYNEQFF. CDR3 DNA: TGTGCCACCAGTGGGGGGACAGGGTCCTACAATGAGCAGTTCTTC.

CDR3 region: CSARDRRGITDTQYF. In DNA form, the CDR3 reads TGCAGTGCTAGAGATCGGAGGGGGATCACAGATACGCAGTATTTT. The chain joins TRBV20-1 to TRBJ2-3; perhaps D is TRBD1 or TRBD2 (6 bases each). Trimming stripped 0 bases from V and 2 bases from J, with 12 bases between. Germline V CDR1 and CDR2: DFQATT, SNEGSKA (reference sequence). The CDR3 runs to 15 residues.

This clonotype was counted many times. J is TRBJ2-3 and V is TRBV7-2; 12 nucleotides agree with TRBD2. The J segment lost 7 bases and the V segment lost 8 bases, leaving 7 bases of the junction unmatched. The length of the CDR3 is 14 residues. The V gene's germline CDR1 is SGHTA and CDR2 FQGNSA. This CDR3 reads CASGGLAGSYTQYF. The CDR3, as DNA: TGTGCCAGCGGAGGACTAGCGGGATCGTATACGCAGTATTTT.

CDR3 sequence reads: CSAPNLAGGGSSYNEQFF. CDR3 DNA sequence: TGCAGTGCTCCGAATCTAGCGGGAGGAGGGAGCTCCTACAATGAGCAGTTCTTC. The chain uses TRBV20-1 and TRBJ2-1; the match to TRBD2 covers 11 bases. V was clipped by 5 bases and J by 0 bases; unmatched bases: 12. Germline CDR1 reads DFQATT; CDR2 reads SNEGSKA (reference sequence). CDR3 length: 18 residues.

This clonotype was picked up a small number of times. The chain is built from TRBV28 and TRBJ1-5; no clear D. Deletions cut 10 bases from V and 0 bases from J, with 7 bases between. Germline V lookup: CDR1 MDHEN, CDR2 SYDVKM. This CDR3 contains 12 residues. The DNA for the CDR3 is TGTGCCACCGAATATAGCAATCAGCCCCAGCATTTT. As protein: CATEYSNQPQHF.

The CDR3 DNA follows: TGTGCCAGCAGCTCGCGGGGGGGGCCCCACGAGCAGTACTTC. This sequence encodes CASSSRGGPHEQYF. The rearrangement uses TRBV7-2 and TRBJ2-7, with 9 bases that match TRBD2. The CDR3 consists of 14 residues. Germline trimming cut 4 bases from V and 5 bases from J; bases unmatched to any gene: 6. Germline assignment: CDR1 SGHTA and CDR2 FQGNSA. Full variable domain (rest looked up from reference TRBV7-2 and TRBJ2-7): GAGVSQSPSNKVTEKGKDVELRCDPISGHTALYWYRQSLGQGLEFLIYFQGNSAPDKSGLPSDRFSAERTGGSVSTLTIQRTQQEDSAVYLCASSSRGGPHEQYFGPGTRLTVT.

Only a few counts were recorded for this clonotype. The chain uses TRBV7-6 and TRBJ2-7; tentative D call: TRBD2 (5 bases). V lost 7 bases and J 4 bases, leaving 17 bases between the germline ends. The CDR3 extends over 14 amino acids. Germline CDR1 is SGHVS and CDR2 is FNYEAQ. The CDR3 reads CASTPDVVAYEQYF. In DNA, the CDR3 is TGTGCCAGCACCCCCGACGTGGTAGCGTACGAGCAGTACTTC.

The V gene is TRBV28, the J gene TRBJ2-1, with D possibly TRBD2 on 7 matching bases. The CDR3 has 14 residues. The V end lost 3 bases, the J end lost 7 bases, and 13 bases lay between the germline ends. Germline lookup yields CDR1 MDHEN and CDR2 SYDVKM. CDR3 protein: CASSFLGGGNEQFF. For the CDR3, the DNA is TGTGCCAGCAGTTTCCTGGGAGGGGGGAATGAGCAGTTCTTC.

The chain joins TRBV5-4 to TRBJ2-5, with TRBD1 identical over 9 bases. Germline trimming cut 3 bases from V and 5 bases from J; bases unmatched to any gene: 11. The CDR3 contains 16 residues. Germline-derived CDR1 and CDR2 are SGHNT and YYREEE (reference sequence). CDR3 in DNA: TGTGCCAGCAGCTCGCTGGGACAGGGTGCGTTGGAGACCCAGTACTTC. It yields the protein CASSSLGQGALETQYF.

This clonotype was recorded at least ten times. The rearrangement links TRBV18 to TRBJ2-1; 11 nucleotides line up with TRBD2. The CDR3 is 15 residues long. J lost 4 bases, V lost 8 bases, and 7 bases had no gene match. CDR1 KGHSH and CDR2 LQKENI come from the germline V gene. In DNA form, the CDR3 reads TGTGCCAGCAGCCCGGGACTAGCGGAGTACAATGAGCAGTTCTTC. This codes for CASSPGLAEYNEQFF.

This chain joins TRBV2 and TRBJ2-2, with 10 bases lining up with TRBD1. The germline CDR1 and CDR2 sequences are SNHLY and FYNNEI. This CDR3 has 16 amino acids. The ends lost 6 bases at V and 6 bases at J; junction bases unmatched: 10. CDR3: CASRLADRGLAGELFF. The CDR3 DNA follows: TGTGCCAGCAGATTAGCAGACAGGGGGCTGGCCGGGGAGCTGTTTTTT.

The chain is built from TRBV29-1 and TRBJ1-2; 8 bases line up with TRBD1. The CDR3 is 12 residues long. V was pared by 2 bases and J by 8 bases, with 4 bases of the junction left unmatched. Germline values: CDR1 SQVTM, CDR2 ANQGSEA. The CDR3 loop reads CSVEQGAEGYTF. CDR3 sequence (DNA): TGCAGCGTTGAACAGGGGGCGGAGGGCTACACCTTC.

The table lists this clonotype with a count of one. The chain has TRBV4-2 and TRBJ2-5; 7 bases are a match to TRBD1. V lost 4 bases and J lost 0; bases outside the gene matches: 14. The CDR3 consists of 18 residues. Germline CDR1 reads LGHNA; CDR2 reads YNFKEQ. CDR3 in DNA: TGTGCCAGCAGCCCCAGGGGCCAAGCAGGGGGTTACCAAGAGACCCAGTACTTC. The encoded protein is CASSPRGQAGGYQETQYF.

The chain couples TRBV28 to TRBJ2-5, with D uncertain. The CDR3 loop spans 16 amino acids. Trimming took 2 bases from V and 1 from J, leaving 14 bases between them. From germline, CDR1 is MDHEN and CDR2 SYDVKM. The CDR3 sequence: CASSLIFWSSQETQYF. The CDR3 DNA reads TGTGCCAGCAGTTTAATATTTTGGAGTTCCCAAGAGACCCAGTACTTC.

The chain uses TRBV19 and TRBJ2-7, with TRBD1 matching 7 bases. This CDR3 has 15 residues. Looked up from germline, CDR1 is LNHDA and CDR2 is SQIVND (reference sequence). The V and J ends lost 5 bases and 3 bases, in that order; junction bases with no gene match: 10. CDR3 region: CASSDPGRGYYEQYF. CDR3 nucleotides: TGTGCCAGTAGTGACCCTGGCAGGGGGTACTACGAGCAGTACTTC.

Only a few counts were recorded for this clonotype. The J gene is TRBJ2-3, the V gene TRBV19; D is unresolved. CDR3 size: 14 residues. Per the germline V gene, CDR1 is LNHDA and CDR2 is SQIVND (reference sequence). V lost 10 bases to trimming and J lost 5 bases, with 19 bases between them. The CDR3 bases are TGTGCCACCACTCCGCTAGGGTCCCAAGATACGCAGTATTTT. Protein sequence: CATTPLGSQDTQYF.

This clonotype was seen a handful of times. CDR3 sequence reads: CASSDRVRGGGTDTQYF. The CDR3 coding sequence is TGTGCCAGCAGCGACAGGGTACGAGGCGGAGGCACAGATACGCAGTATTTT. The rearrangement links TRBV6-1 to TRBJ2-3, with 7 bases matching TRBD1. CDR1 MNHNS and CDR2 SASEGT come from the germline V gene. CDR3 length: 17 residues. J lost 1 base, V lost 6 bases, and 13 bases had no gene match.

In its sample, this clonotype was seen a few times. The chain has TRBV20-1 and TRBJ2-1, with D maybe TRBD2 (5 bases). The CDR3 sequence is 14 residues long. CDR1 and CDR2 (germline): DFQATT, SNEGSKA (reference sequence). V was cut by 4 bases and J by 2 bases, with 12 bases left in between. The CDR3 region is CSATSRVAYNEQFF. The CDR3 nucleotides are TGCAGTGCTACATCGCGGGTGGCCTACAATGAGCAGTTCTTC.

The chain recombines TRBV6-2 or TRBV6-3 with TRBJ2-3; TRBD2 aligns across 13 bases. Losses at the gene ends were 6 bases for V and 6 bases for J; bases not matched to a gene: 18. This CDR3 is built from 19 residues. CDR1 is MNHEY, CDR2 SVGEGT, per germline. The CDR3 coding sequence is TGTGCCAGCAGCCAAACTCGGACTAGCGGGAGAATCTCTGCGGATACGCAGTATTTT. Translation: CASSQTRTSGRISADTQYF.

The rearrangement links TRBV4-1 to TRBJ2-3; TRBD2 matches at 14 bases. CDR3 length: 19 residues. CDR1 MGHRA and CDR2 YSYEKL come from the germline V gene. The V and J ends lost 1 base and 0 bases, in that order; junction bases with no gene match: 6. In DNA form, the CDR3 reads TGCGCCAGCAGCCAAGGAGACGGACTAGCGGGGGGTAGCACAGATACGCAGTATTTT. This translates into CASSQGDGLAGGSTDTQYF.

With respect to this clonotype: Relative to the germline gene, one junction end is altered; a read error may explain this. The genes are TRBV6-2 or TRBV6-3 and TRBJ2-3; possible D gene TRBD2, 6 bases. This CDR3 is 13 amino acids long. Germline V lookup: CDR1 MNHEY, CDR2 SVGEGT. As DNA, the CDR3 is TGTGCCAGCCGAGGAGGGGCCCGTGGAACGCAGTGTTTT. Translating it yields CASRGGARGTQCF.

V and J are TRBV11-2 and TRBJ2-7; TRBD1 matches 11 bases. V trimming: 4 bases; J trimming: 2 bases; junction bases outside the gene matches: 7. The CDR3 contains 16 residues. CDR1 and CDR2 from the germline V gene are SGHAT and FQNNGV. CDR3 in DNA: TGTGCCAGCAGCTGGAGGACAGGGGGCCCAGCCTACGAGCAGTACTTC. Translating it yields CASSWRTGGPAYEQYF.

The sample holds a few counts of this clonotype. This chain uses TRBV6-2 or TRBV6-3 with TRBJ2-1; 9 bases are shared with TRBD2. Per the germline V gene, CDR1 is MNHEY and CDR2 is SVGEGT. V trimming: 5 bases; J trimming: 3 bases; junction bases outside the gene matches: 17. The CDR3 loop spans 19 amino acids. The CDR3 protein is CASSPETSGQLTIYNEQFF. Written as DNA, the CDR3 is TGTGCCAGCAGTCCAGAGACTAGCGGCCAATTAACGATCTACAATGAGCAGTTCTTC.

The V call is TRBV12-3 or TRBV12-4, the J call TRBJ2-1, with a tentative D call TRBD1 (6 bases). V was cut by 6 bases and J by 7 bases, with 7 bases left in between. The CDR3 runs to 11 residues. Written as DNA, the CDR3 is TGTGCCAGCAGAGACAGGAATGAGCAGTTCTTC. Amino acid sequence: CASRDRNEQFF.